This TCR beta chain stems from a study of blood T cell repertoires in COVID-19. Study-wide context: Material from acute and convalescent COVID-19 was sourced from the United States, Italy and Spain. T cells, B-cell-depleted T cells, or PBMCs supplied cDNA or gDNA.

Which cohort a participant joined came from the clinical history participants gave. TCRdb's copy holds only in-frame clones and misses some; the assay was immunoSEQ multiplex PCR. The repertoire has around 360,000 clones, over 75% of them found once; the top ten carry more than 1.5%. The junction had 21 bases not matched to a gene; V was cut back by 5 bases and J by 3 bases. This CDR3 region has 21 residues. CDR1 SGHVS and CDR2 FNYEAQ come from the germline V gene. The receptor was isolated from a man aged 35 to 55 in a cohort exposed to, infected with or recovered from COVID-19 (not recorded which). The chain couples TRBV7-6 to TRBJ2-1, with TRBD2 matching over 11 bases. Material: PBMCs or T cells enriched from blood (not recorded which). The CDR3 DNA reads TGTGCCAGCAGCGCAGGACTACGGGAGGTATCTCTAGCGGGAGGCTACAATGAGCAGTTCTTC. Protein product: CASSAGLREVSLAGGYNEQFF.